Below are 11 T cell receptor beta chains sequenced from a single sample in a study of T cell clones after liver transplantation. The method was immunoSEQ multiplex PCR; TCRdb's version includes in-frame clones alone and lacks a portion of them. This sample has approximately 100,000 clones, with 84% found just once. The sample was CD4+ T cells from blood, taken around 44 months after liver transplant. These TCRs come from a human patient who received a liver transplant. These T cells may partly come from the graft donor.

The chain carries TRBV7-9 and TRBJ2-3, with D uncertain. The CDR3 is 15 amino acids. Deletions cut 5 bases from V and 0 bases from J, with 12 bases between. Germline CDR1 is SEHNR and CDR2 is FQNEAQ (reference sequence). CDR3 in amino acids: CASSPASVSTDTQYF. The CDR3 nucleotides are TGTGCCAGCAGCCCGGCGAGCGTTAGCACAGATACGCAGTATTTT. Filled out from reference TRBV7-9 and TRBJ2-3, the complete variable domain reads DTGVSQNPRHKITKRGQNVTFRCDPISEHNRLYWYRQTLGQGPEFLTYFQNEAQLEKSRLLSDRFSAERPKGSFSTLEIQRTEQGDSAMYLCASSPASVSTDTQYFGPGTRLTVL.

This clone was seen just once. The rearrangement joins TRBV2 to TRBJ2-2; weak D call: TRBD1 (5 bases). The ends were cut back, 3 bases at V and 5 bases at J, with 13 bases in the middle. Germline CDR1 reads SNHLY; CDR2 reads FYNNEI. CDR3 size: 15 residues. CDR3 sequence reads: CASSEQGLGTGELFF. The CDR3, as DNA: TGTGCCAGCAGTGAGCAGGGCTTGGGGACCGGGGAGCTGTTTTTT.

V usage is TRBV5-6 and J usage is TRBJ1-2; possible D gene TRBD1, 6 bases. The V gene's germline CDR1 is SGHDT and CDR2 YYEEEE. The CDR3 is made up of 13 amino acids. V gave up 0 bases and J gave up 7 bases, with 10 bases separating them. CDR3 nucleotide sequence: TGTGCCAGCAGCTTGGACAGGGCTTCTGGCTACACCTTC. Translated: CASSLDRASGYTF.

The chain combines TRBV6-6 with TRBJ2-7; 11 nucleotides agree with TRBD2. The CDR3 loop spans 15 amino acids. Losses at the gene ends were 6 bases for V and 3 bases for J; bases not matched to a gene: 7. In germline, CDR1 is MNHNY, CDR2 SVGAGI (reference sequence). CDR3 coding DNA: TGTGCCAGCAGAACCCCCACTAGCGGGGGCTACGAGCAGTACTTC. Translation gives CASRTPTSGGYEQYF.

V and J are TRBV25-1 and TRBJ1-6; maybe TRBD1 (5 bases). CDR3 length: 13 residues. CDR1 is MGHDK, CDR2 SYGVNS, per germline. V was cut by 1 base and J by 10 bases, with 8 bases left in between. The CDR3 DNA is TGTGCCAGCAGTGAATTGGAGGGGTCACCCCTCCACTTT. This codes for CASSELEGSPLHF.

The rearrangement links TRBV27 to TRBJ2-5; D not resolved. This CDR3 contains 15 residues. With 5 bases removed from V and 0 bases from J, the gap between germline ends came to 13 bases. Germline V gene lookup returns CDR1 MNHEY and CDR2 SMNVEV (reference sequence). The CDR3 here is CASSTSWTHQETQYF. CDR3 coding DNA: TGTGCCAGCAGTACGTCATGGACGCACCAAGAGACCCAGTACTTC.

The chain couples TRBV5-4 to TRBJ2-5; 8 bases fit TRBD1. V dropped 3 bases and J dropped 0; count of bases not matched to a gene: 10. The V gene's germline CDR1 is SGHNT and CDR2 YYREEE (reference sequence). The CDR3 consists of 17 residues. The CDR3 nucleotides read TGTGCCAGCAGCTCGGCAGGGGGCCGAATTTACCAAGAGACCCAGTACTTC. This translates into CASSSAGGRIYQETQYF.

As for this clone: The same CDR3 also results from other DNA sequences found in this sample. The rearrangement joins TRBV18 to TRBJ2-5, with D maybe TRBD1 (5 bases). In germline, CDR1 is KGHSH, CDR2 LQKENI. CDR3 length: 13 residues. Between the trimmed V and J ends, which lost 3 bases and 2 bases, there was a span of 7 bases. CDR3: CASSPGQQETQYF. CDR3 nucleotides: TGTGCCAGCTCACCGGGGCAGCAAGAGACCCAGTACTTC.

As DNA, the CDR3 is TGTGCCAGCAGCCAAGATGAGTCGGCGAGCGGCAACACAGATACGCAGTATTTT. It codes for CASSQDESASGNTDTQYF. The chain links TRBV4-2 to TRBJ2-3; D perhaps matches TRBD2 (5 bases). Germline loops: CDR1 LGHNA, CDR2 YNFKEQ. The CDR3 is 18 amino acids. Trimming took 0 bases from V and 2 from J, leaving 18 bases between them.

This chain connects TRBV6-5 to TRBJ1-5, with D possibly being TRBD1 (5 bases). The CDR3 spans 14 residues. Trimming stripped 4 bases from V and 4 bases from J, with 11 bases between. Germline assignment: CDR1 MNHEY and CDR2 SVGAGI. CDR3: CASSSQAGNQPQHF. The CDR3 DNA sequence: TGTGCCAGCAGTTCCCAGGCAGGGAATCAGCCCCAGCATTTT.

The rearrangement uses TRBV5-1 and TRBJ1-2, with D maybe TRBD1 (5 bases). This CDR3 is built from 15 residues. In germline, CDR1 is SGHRS, CDR2 YFSETQ. V shed 4 bases and J shed 2 bases, with 15 bases lying between them. The CDR3 nucleotides read TGCGCCAGCAGCCCCGAGGGACGGGCGAACTATGGCTACACCTTC. Protein sequence: CASSPEGRANYGYTF.